These T cell receptor beta chains were read from a single sample in a study of identifying expanded T cells in peripheral blood. Assay used: immunoSEQ multiplex PCR; TCRdb lists only in-frame clones, some missing. The sample consists of 100,000 or so clones, about 91% of them appearing once. Input material: blood. Every receptor here comes from a person aged 18 to 75 in good health. Each CDR3 is given with its conserved first and last residue. The D gene is left open where the match is weak. Rows may omit the clone size; those that give it use once, few, many or a size class.

d_call | j_call | clone_size | v_call | cdr3_nt | cdr3_aa
. | TRBJ1-4 | few | TRBV5-1 | TGCGCCAGCAGCTTGGTGTGGGCAACTAATGAAAAACTGTTTTTT | CASSLVWATNEKLFF
. | TRBJ1-1 | . | TRBV29-1 | TGCAGCGCAGAGTCTTCCGAGGCTTTCTTT | CSAESSEAFF
. | TRBJ2-1 | . | TRBV7-7 | TGTGCCAGCAGCTTAGACCCGTACAATGAGCAGTTCTTC | CASSLDPYNEQFF
TRBD2 | TRBJ2-3 | . | TRBV18 | TGTGCCAGCTCACCACCGGGACTAGCGGCACAGGGAGATACGCAGTATTTT | CASSPPGLAAQGDTQYF
TRBD2 | TRBJ2-1 | . | TRBV10-3 | TGTGCCATCAGTGAGCCCAGCGGGAGTTACAATGAGCAGTTCTTC | CAISEPSGSYNEQFF
TRBD1 | TRBJ2-5 | . | TRBV5-1 | TGCGCCAGCAGCGCGACAGGGCAAGAGACCCAGTACTTC | CASSATGQETQYF
. | TRBJ2-5 | . | TRBV5-1 | TGCGCCAGCAGCATCAACCTTGAGGAGACCCAGTACTTC | CASSINLEETQYF
TRBD2 | TRBJ2-3 | once | TRBV9 | TGTGCCAGCAGCGTAGGGACTAGCGGTAGCACAGATACGCAGTATTTT | CASSVGTSGSTDTQYF
. | TRBJ2-7 | once | TRBV2 | TGTGCCACCAATGGAAATGGCCGAGGGGTGCTCGAGCAGTACTTC | CATNGNGRGVLEQYF
. | TRBJ2-3 | . | TRBV6-5 | TGTGCCAGCAGAAACAACAGGGCTAGCACAGATACGCAGTATTTT | CASRNNRASTDTQYF
. | TRBJ2-6 | . | TRBV30 | TGTGCCTGGACAGGCTCTGGGGCCAACGTCCTGACTTTC | CAWTGSGANVLTF
. | TRBJ2-7 | . | TRBV4-1 | TGCGCCAGCAGCCAAGGCCCCACTAGTCCGAACTCCTACGAGCAGTACTTC | CASSQGPTSPNSYEQYF
. | TRBJ2-5 | . | TRBV9 | TGTGCCAGCAGTCAAGAGCGGGCTCAAGAGACCCAGTACTTC | CASSQERAQETQYF
. | TRBJ1-2 | . | TRBV30 | TGTGCCTGGAGTGCCCCCCAGGGATTATTCGGCTACACCTTC | CAWSAPQGLFGYTF
. | TRBJ2-6 | . | TRBV4-2 | TGTGCCAGCAGCCAACCGGGACCGCGGGCCAACGTCCTGACTTTC | CASSQPGPRANVLTF
. | TRBJ1-5 | . | TRBV18 | TGTGCCAGCTCACCTGGTGAGGATCAGCCCCAGCATTTT | CASSPGEDQPQHF
. | TRBJ2-7 | once | TRBV5-1 | TGCGCCAGCAGCTTCATGGGGGGCGAGGTCTACGAGCAGTACTTC | CASSFMGGEVYEQYF
. | TRBJ2-3 | . | TRBV18 | TGTGCCAGCTCACCTCGGAGGAGTGGCACAGATACGCAGTATTTT | CASSPRRSGTDTQYF
TRBD1 | TRBJ2-7 | . | TRBV19 | TGTGCCAGTAGTACACCGGGACAGGGTTCCTACGAGCAGTACTTC | CASSTPGQGSYEQYF
. | TRBJ2-7 | . | TRBV9 | TGTGCCAGCAGCGTAGGTCCGCACCCACCCACCTACGAGCAGTACTTC | CASSVGPHPPTYEQYF
. | TRBJ1-5 | . | TRBV7-2 | TGTGCCAGCAGCTTAGCCGGGGGTGGTCAGCCCCAGCATTTT | CASSLAGGGQPQHF
. | TRBJ2-1 | . | TRBV6-5 | TGTGCCAGCACCACCCCCGCTACCAATGAGCAGTTCTTC | CASTTPATNEQFF
. | TRBJ2-2 | . | TRBV4-2 | TGTGCCAGCAGCCAAGGTCCAGGGGCCAACACCGGGGAGCTGTTTTTT | CASSQGPGANTGELFF
. | TRBJ2-2 | . | TRBV4-2 | TGTGCCAGCAGCCAAACCACCGGGGAGCTGTTTTTT | CASSQTTGELFF
TRBD1 | TRBJ1-2 | . | TRBV29-1 | TGCAGCGTAGACGGACAGGGCGATAGCTACACCTTC | CSVDGQGDSYTF
. | TRBJ2-2 | . | TRBV19 | TGTGCCAGTAGTATAGACGGCGGAGGGACCGGGGAGCTGTTTTTT | CASSIDGGGTGELFF
TRBD2 | TRBJ2-3 | . | TRBV2 | TGTGCCAGCAGTGAGAGACTAGCGGGGGGGTGGAATACGCAGTATTTT | CASSERLAGGWNTQYF
. | TRBJ1-2 | . | TRBV20-1 | TGCAGTGCGCATAACAACTATGGCTACACCTTC | CSAHNNYGYTF
TRBD1 | TRBJ2-7 | once | TRBV9 | TGTGCCAGCAGCGACGAGGGACAGATGGCCGACGAGCAGTACTTC | CASSDEGQMADEQYF
TRBD1 | TRBJ1-2 | once | TRBV5-4 | TGTGCCAGCAGCTTGGAAAGGGGGCTCAGGTATGGCTACACCTTC | CASSLERGLRYGYTF
. | TRBJ2-1 | . | TRBV6-4 | TGTGCCAGCGCCGTTCACGCACCCAACAATGAGCAGTTCTTC | CASAVHAPNNEQFF
TRBD1 | TRBJ1-1 | . | TRBV9 | TGTGCCAGCAGCCCCCACAGGGGGCAGGGTGACACTGAAGCTTTCTTT | CASSPHRGQGDTEAFF
. | TRBJ1-3 | . | TRBV2 | TGTGCCAGCAGTGGTTGGCCAGACTCTGGAAACACCATATATTTT | CASSGWPDSGNTIYF
. | TRBJ1-2 | . | TRBV21-1 | TGTGCCAGCAGCGAACCTGGCTACACCTTC | CASSEPGYTF
TRBD1 | TRBJ2-7 | once | TRBV2 | TGTGCCAGCAATACCGGGACAGGGGGCCACGAGCAGTACTTC | CASNTGTGGHEQYF
. | TRBJ1-1 | . | TRBV9 | TGTGCCAGCAGCGTAGCGGAGAACACTGAAGCTTTCTTT | CASSVAENTEAFF
TRBD2 | TRBJ2-3 | . | TRBV7-8 | TGTGCCAGCAGCCCTCGACTAGCGGGGGGTATCACAGATACGCAGTATTTT | CASSPRLAGGITDTQYF
. | TRBJ2-3 | . | TRBV28 | TGTGCCAGCAGTTTAGAGTATGCAGATACGCAGTATTTT | CASSLEYADTQYF
. | TRBJ1-3 | . | TRBV5-1 | TGCGCCAGCAGCTTGGCCGCTGGTGACAGGACCTCTGGAAACACCATATATTTT | CASSLAAGDRTSGNTIYF
. | TRBJ2-2 | . | TRBV7-9 | TGTGCCAGCAGGACGGGGGAGCTCACCGGGGAGCTGTTTTTT | CASRTGELTGELFF
TRBD1 | TRBJ2-1 | . | TRBV11-2 | TGTGCCAGCAGGAAGCAGGGGGCGGGTGAGCAGTTCTTC | CASRKQGAGEQFF
. | TRBJ2-5 | few | TRBV4-1 | TGCGCCAGCAGCCTCGTCCCGGGACAGAGCGGGGAGACCCAGTACTTC | CASSLVPGQSGETQYF
. | TRBJ1-2 | once | TRBV6-6 | TGTGCCAGCAGTTACGGTGGGGGTGAGGACTATGGCTACACCTTC | CASSYGGGEDYGYTF
TRBD1 | TRBJ2-7 | . | TRBV5-6 | TGTGCCAGCAGCTTGGCTGGGGACAGGGGTCGGCGGGGCGCCTACGAGCAGTACTTC | CASSLAGDRGRRGAYEQYF
. | TRBJ1-6 | . | TRBV2 | TGTGCCAGCAGTGAAGGGTTTTCACCCCTCCACTTT | CASSEGFSPLHF
TRBD1 | TRBJ2-5 | . | TRBV5-1 | TGCGCCAGCTATCGGTCAGGGGGCGCGGAGACCCAGTACTTC | CASYRSGGAETQYF
TRBD1 | TRBJ1-2 | . | TRBV19 | TGTGCCAGTAGCCGGGACAGCCACTATGGCTACACCTTC | CASSRDSHYGYTF
TRBD2 | TRBJ2-1 | . | TRBV9 | TGTGCCAGCGAAGCTAGCGGCTACAATGAGCAGTTCTTC | CASEASGYNEQFF